The 24 T cell receptor beta chains in this list originate from one sample, sequenced in a study of PD-1 blockade in classical Hodgkin lymphoma. Assay: immunoSEQ multiplex PCR; the TCRdb copy retains only in-frame clones and omits some. The table shows around 90,000 clones, with around 80% occurring only once. Indicated time point: cycle 4 day 1 (C4D1), after more than 5 weeks of nivolumab. After autologous stem cell transplantation all patients relapsed, and prior brentuximab vedotin exposure differed between cohorts. The source material was peripheral blood mononuclear cells (PBMCs), sampled before the fourth cycle of nivolumab. The receptors stem from a human donor with classical Hodgkin lymphoma.

Details on this clone: A read error may account for a junction end that differs from germline. The chain is built from TRBV2 and TRBJ2-7, with D possibly being TRBD2 (5 bases). This CDR3 has 12 residues. The germline CDR1 and CDR2 sequences are SNHLY and FYNNEI. CDR3 DNA sequence: TGTGCCAGCAGTGAAGGATGGGGAGAGCGGTACTTC. Translating it yields CASSEGWGERYF.

V and J are TRBV4-2 and TRBJ2-7, with 8 bases aligning to TRBD1. With 0 bases clipped from V and 0 bases from J, the junction kept 10 bases outside the gene matches. The length of the CDR3 is 18 residues. Germline V CDR1 and CDR2: LGHNA, YNFKEQ. The CDR3 reads CASSQDQLRDRYSYEQYF. CDR3 coding DNA: TGTGCCAGCAGCCAAGATCAGCTCCGGGACAGGTACTCCTACGAGCAGTACTTC.

On this clone: Distinct nucleotide sequences in the sample also encode this CDR3. CDR3 in DNA: TGTGCCAGCAGTCGAACAGGAGATAGCAATCAGCCCCAGCATTTT. Protein product: CASSRTGDSNQPQHF. V usage is TRBV6-5 and J usage is TRBJ1-5; D perhaps matches TRBD1 (5 bases). The CDR3 spans 15 residues. The germline V gene encodes CDR1 MNHEY and CDR2 SVGAGI. Trimming shortened V by 5 bases and J by 0 bases, and 11 bases separated the two germline ends.

The CDR3, as DNA: TGTGCCAGCAGCTTATCTAATAGCAATCAGCCCCAGCATTTT. Translating it yields CASSLSNSNQPQHF. The V call is TRBV7-9, the J call TRBJ1-5; D remains ambiguous. Germline assignment: CDR1 SEHNR and CDR2 FQNEAQ (reference sequence). CDR3 length equals 14 residues. V dropped 2 bases and J dropped 0 bases, with 5 bases sitting between them.

The table lists this clone with a count of one. This sequence joins TRBV6-4 and TRBJ2-7, with TRBD1 matching 9 bases. Germline V gives CDR1 MRHNA, CDR2 SNTAGT. CDR3 length: 14 residues. J gave up 1 base and V 6 bases, and 4 bases lay outside the gene matches. The CDR3 bases are TGTGCCAGCAGATCCGGGACAGGGTCCTACGAGCAGTACTTC. It codes for CASRSGTGSYEQYF.

The chain recombines TRBV10-3 with TRBJ2-7, with TRBD2 identical over 7 bases. The germline CDR1 and CDR2 sequences are ENHRY and SYGVKD. The CDR3 loop spans 14 amino acids. Losses at the gene ends were 10 bases for V and 0 bases for J; bases not matched to a gene: 9. The CDR3 loop reads CATLSGMPSYEQYF. In nucleotides, the CDR3 is TGTGCCACCCTAAGCGGGATGCCCTCCTACGAGCAGTACTTC.

This clone was recorded only once. The rearrangement uses TRBV11-3 and TRBJ2-3, with D perhaps being TRBD1 or TRBD2 (6 bases each). The V end lost 1 base, the J end lost 2 bases, and 10 bases lay between the germline ends. CDR3 length equals 15 residues. Germline V lookup: CDR1 SGHNT, CDR2 YENEEA. The CDR3 protein is CASSLAGANTDTQYF. In DNA form, the CDR3 reads TGTGCCAGCAGCTTAGCGGGGGCAAACACAGATACGCAGTATTTT.

The chain is built from TRBV5-8 and TRBJ2-2; D gene ambiguous. CDR1 SGHTS and CDR2 YDEGEE come from the germline V gene. The V end was cut by 0 bases, the J end by 4 bases, with 13 bases between. The CDR3 is 16 residues long. In DNA form, the CDR3 reads TGTGCCAGCAGCTTGGTCCGAATAGGGCGCACCGGGGAGCTGTTTTTT. It yields the protein CASSLVRIGRTGELFF.

V is TRBV28 and J is TRBJ2-2; D is tentatively TRBD1 or TRBD2 (6 bases each). Germline assignment: CDR1 MDHEN and CDR2 SYDVKM. This CDR3 has 15 amino acids. Trimming shortened V by 3 bases and J by 17 bases, and 25 bases separated the two germline ends. The CDR3 reads CASSLGENRVGGFFF. CDR3 sequence (DNA): TGTGCCAGCAGTTTGGGGGAAAACAGGGTCGGAGGGTTTTTTTTT.

J is TRBJ2-5 and V is TRBV5-4; 10 nucleotides agree with TRBD2. The germline V gene has CDR1 SGHNT and CDR2 YYREEE (reference sequence). This CDR3 region has 17 residues. Unmatched junction bases numbered 13, after V lost 4 bases and J lost 4 bases. The CDR3 sequence: CASSPAPSGSGSETQYF. CDR3 in DNA: TGTGCCAGCAGCCCAGCTCCTAGCGGGAGTGGGTCAGAGACCCAGTACTTC.

V and J are TRBV19 and TRBJ2-7, with D unclear. The CDR3 consists of 14 residues. V dropped 3 bases and J dropped 3 bases, with 12 bases sitting between them. Germline V gene data show CDR1 as LNHDA and CDR2 as SQIVND (reference sequence). The CDR3 loop reads CASSIGLTIYEQYF. DNA of the CDR3: TGTGCCAGTAGTATTGGGTTGACAATCTACGAGCAGTACTTC.

The chain couples TRBV5-4 to TRBJ2-7, with unresolved D. The length of the CDR3 is 11 residues. Between the trimmed V and J ends, which lost 0 bases and 6 bases, there was a span of 4 bases. Germline CDR1 SGHNT, CDR2 YYREEE (reference sequence). The CDR3: CASSLASEQYF. The DNA of the CDR3 is TGTGCCAGCAGCTTGGCGTCCGAGCAGTACTTC. Using reference TRBV5-4 and TRBJ2-7 for the parts outside the CDR3, the full variable domain is ETGVTQSPTHLIKTRGQQVTLRCSSQSGHNTVSWYQQALGQGPQFIFQYYREEENGRGNFPPRFSGLQFPNYSSELNVNALELDDSALYLCASSLASEQYFGPGTRLTVT.

This clone was detected only a few times. The gene calls are TRBV19 and TRBJ2-7; no firm D call. Germline V lookup: CDR1 LNHDA, CDR2 SQIVND (reference sequence). The CDR3 runs to 13 residues. V was shortened by 5 bases and J by 6 bases, with 14 bases between the two germline ends. The CDR3 here is CASSAGRPREQYF. The CDR3 coding sequence is TGTGCCAGTAGTGCCGGACGGCCACGCGAGCAGTACTTC.

The V call is TRBV21-1, the J call TRBJ1-6; the table's D call TRBD1 went unverified against the DNA. TRBV21-1 is a pseudogene locus. The CDR3 is 19 residues long. CDR3 DNA: TGTGCCAGCAGCCCGCGGACAGGGGGGATCGGGTTGGGTTATGCGCCCCTCCACTTT. Amino acid sequence: CASSPRTGGIGLGYAPLHF.

The genes are TRBV7-9 and TRBJ2-1, with D possibly matching TRBD1 (7 bases). The CDR3 loop spans 15 amino acids. Per germline, CDR1 SEHNR and CDR2 FQNEAQ (reference sequence). V was trimmed by 6 bases and J by 7 bases, leaving 19 bases between them. The CDR3 reads CASRGVWQGGNEQFF. In DNA, the CDR3 is TGTGCCAGCAGAGGGGTTTGGCAGGGGGGTAATGAGCAGTTCTTC.

This clone was observed once. The J gene is TRBJ2-7, the V gene TRBV19; tentatively, D is TRBD1 (6 bases). The CDR3 extends over 13 amino acids. Trimming pared 6 bases from V and 2 bases from J, leaving 11 bases between. CDR1 is LNHDA and CDR2 is SQIVND in the germline V gene (reference sequence). This chain's CDR3 is CASSRDTAYEQYF. In DNA, the CDR3 is TGTGCCAGTAGCCGGGACACAGCCTACGAGCAGTACTTC. Drawing the rest from reference TRBV19 and TRBJ2-7, the complete variable domain is DGGITQSPKYLFRKEGQNVTLSCEQNLNHDAMYWYRQDPGQGLRLIYYSQIVNDFQKGDIAEGYSVSREKKESFPLTVTSAQKNPTAFYLCASSRDTAYEQYFGPGTRLTVT.

The rearrangement links TRBV12-5 to TRBJ2-3; perhaps TRBD1 as D (6 bases). The V end was cut by 5 bases, the J end by 1 base, with 13 bases between. Germline V gene data show CDR1 as LGHNT and CDR2 as FRNRAP. This CDR3 region has 15 residues. This CDR3 is CASGAPRGGTDTQYF. DNA of the CDR3: TGTGCTAGTGGTGCGCCCAGGGGTGGCACAGATACGCAGTATTTT.

This clone showed up just once. V and J are TRBV27 and TRBJ2-5, with 8 nucleotides matching TRBD2. The V and J ends lost 2 bases and 4 bases, in that order; junction bases with no gene match: 12. Germline-derived CDR1 and CDR2 are MNHEY and SMNVEV (reference sequence). This CDR3 has 17 amino acids. In DNA, the CDR3 is TGTGCCAGCAGTTTAGCCCGCCCCGGGGGGGCCGGAGAGACCCAGTACTTC. It specifies CASSLARPGGAGETQYF.

J is TRBJ1-1 and V is TRBV5-4, with D perhaps matching TRBD1 (6 bases). Trimming removed 0 bases at V and 2 bases at J, with 11 bases between. Germline CDR1 reads SGHNT; CDR2 reads YYREEE (reference sequence). CDR3 length: 15 amino acids. In DNA, the CDR3 is TGTGCCAGCAGCTTGGAACAGGGCGGTAACACTGAAGCTTTCTTT. It encodes CASSLEQGGNTEAFF.

The chain uses TRBV4-1 and TRBJ2-7; possibly TRBD1 for D (5 bases). Looked up from germline, CDR1 is MGHRA and CDR2 is YSYEKL. V lost 0 bases to trimming and J lost 1 base, with 16 bases between them. The CDR3 is 17 residues long. Written as DNA, the CDR3 is TGCGCCAGCAGCCAAGAGGGGCTAGGAGTTCGGTCCTACGAGCAGTACTTC. This encodes CASSQEGLGVRSYEQYF.

The genes are TRBV6-5 and TRBJ1-5, with 8 bases that match TRBD1. In germline, CDR1 is MNHEY, CDR2 SVGAGI. This CDR3 is 14 amino acids long. The V and J ends lost 7 bases and 7 bases, in that order; junction bases with no gene match: 9. CDR3 sequence: CASTAGQGRQPQHF. In DNA, the CDR3 is TGTGCCAGCACCGCTGGACAGGGTCGGCAGCCCCAGCATTTT.

This clone was detected only once. The rearrangement links TRBV7-2 to TRBJ2-2; 11 bases match TRBD2. Trimming at V came to 4 bases and at J to 1 base, leaving 8 bases not matched to a gene. This CDR3 spans 18 amino acids. Germline V lookup: CDR1 SGHTA, CDR2 FQGNSA. As DNA, the CDR3 is TGTGCCAGCAGCTCATCCGAACTAGCGGGAGTGAACACCGGGGAGCTGTTTTTT. It translates to CASSSSELAGVNTGELFF.

The chain joins TRBV2 to TRBJ2-5; no clear D. The germline CDR1 and CDR2 sequences are SNHLY and FYNNEI. Trimming left V 5 bases short and J 5 bases short, with 9 bases between. The CDR3 is made up of 12 amino acids. The CDR3 protein is CASSPRGETQYF. The CDR3 DNA follows: TGTGCCAGCAGTCCGCGTGGGGAGACCCAGTACTTC.

V is TRBV6-1 and J is TRBJ1-4; 12 nucleotides line up with TRBD1. Trimming took 11 bases from V and 7 from J; bases not matched to a gene: 8. CDR3 length: 14 amino acids. CDR1 is MNHNS and CDR2 is SASEGT in the germline V gene. The CDR3 loop reads CAVIPGQGAEKLFF. DNA of the CDR3: TGTGCCGTCATCCCGGGACAGGGGGCTGAAAAACTGTTTTTT.